This record looks at one T cell receptor beta chain sequence and its context. No antigen is known for it. Trimming removed 3 bases from V and 0 bases from J; junction bases left unmatched: 5. Germline values: CDR1 KGHSH, CDR2 LQKENI. The CDR3 sequence is 19 residues long. The data were taken from a study of T cell responses to AZD1222 COVID-19 vaccine. Profiling relied on immunoSEQ multiplex PCR, and the TCRdb table lists in-frame clones only, not all of them. The sample includes roughly 56,000 clones, roughly four fifths of them seen just once. Whole-study results and caveats: None of the repertoires were sampled until the peak T cell response had passed. Spike-wide coverage was observed for vaccine-associated CD4 TCRs, with dominant responses at 160-218 and 743-854.

The origin of this receptor is an adult who received the AZD1222 COVID-19 vaccine. The gene calls are TRBV18 and TRBJ2-1; 16 bases align to TRBD2. Material: peripheral blood, obtained 28 days after the second AZD1222 dose. As DNA, the CDR3 is TGTGCCAGCTCACCGCCGGGACTAGCGGGAGGGAGCTCCTACAATGAGCAGTTCTTC. Protein sequence: CASSPPGLAGGSSYNEQFF.